The 7 T cell receptor beta chains reported below all come from one sample, sequenced in a study of blood T cell repertoires in COVID-19. The data were produced by immunoSEQ multiplex PCR, yet TCRdb's version contains in-frame clones alone and is incomplete. This table has some 300,000 clones, around 90% appearing once. What was sequenced was PBMCs or T cells enriched from blood (not recorded which). Every receptor here comes from a woman in her fifties or sixties in a cohort exposed to, infected with or recovered from COVID-19 (not recorded which).

As concerns this clone: Other DNA variants within this sample encode the same CDR3. The V and J genes are TRBV5-1 and TRBJ2-3; D is unclear. Germline loops: CDR1 SGHRS, CDR2 YFSETQ. This CDR3 region has 12 residues. V was cut by 0 bases and J by 5 bases, with 4 bases left in between. This chain's CDR3 is CASSLVGDTQYF. CDR3 bases: TGCGCCAGCAGCTTGGTCGGAGATACGCAGTATTTT.

The chain has TRBV28 and TRBJ1-1; possibly TRBD1 for D (6 bases). Trimming shortened V by 7 bases and J by 1 base, and 19 bases separated the two germline ends. The germline gives CDR1 MDHEN, CDR2 SYDVKM. This CDR3 is built from 16 residues. The CDR3 coding sequence is TGTGCCAGCATTTATACGGCACCAGGGGCGAACACTGAAGCTTTCTTT. Translating gives CASIYTAPGANTEAFF.

The chain has TRBV28 and TRBJ2-5, with 8 bases matching TRBD1. Trimming cost V 5 bases and J 2 bases; bases outside gene matches: 19. Germline CDR1 MDHEN, CDR2 SYDVKM. The CDR3 has 19 residues. CDR3 protein: CASSHLNARGQEVQETQYF. CDR3 in DNA: TGTGCCAGCAGTCACCTGAACGCGAGGGGACAGGAGGTACAAGAGACCCAGTACTTC.

The chain recombines TRBV7-2 with TRBJ2-1; possible D gene TRBD1, 5 bases. Germline CDR1 reads SGHTA; CDR2 reads FQGNSA. This CDR3 region has 15 residues. V lost 2 bases to trimming and J lost 6 bases, with 14 bases between them. The CDR3 nucleotides are TGTGCCAGCAGCTTAAGGGGTAGGGAAGTCAATGAGCAGTTCTTC. Encoded protein: CASSLRGREVNEQFF.

As concerns this clone: Other DNA sequences in this specimen translate into the identical CDR3. This sequence joins TRBV10-3 and TRBJ1-5; 7 bases fit TRBD1. Per germline, CDR1 ENHRY and CDR2 SYGVKD. V shed 2 bases and J 2 bases; nucleotides not matched to a gene: 0. CDR3 size: 14 residues. CDR3 loop: CAISERGRNQPQHF. CDR3 in DNA: TGTGCCATCAGTGAGAGGGGGCGCAATCAGCCCCAGCATTTT.

The CDR3 coding sequence is TGTGCCAGCAGCGTAGTAAACAGGGGGCCCTTTCAGGGGACCCAGTACTTC. Encoded protein: CASSVVNRGPFQGTQYF. The chain joins TRBV9 to TRBJ2-5; 9 bases are a match to TRBD1. The CDR3 is 17 amino acids. The V gene's germline CDR1 is SGDLS and CDR2 YYNGEE. Unmatched junction bases numbered 13, after V lost 0 bases and J lost 7 bases.

The rearrangement joins TRBV7-9 to TRBJ2-2; TRBD2 aligns across 10 bases. J gave up 6 bases and V 6 bases, and 10 bases lay outside the gene matches. The CDR3 spans 16 residues. Germline V gene lookup returns CDR1 SEHNR and CDR2 FQNEAQ (reference sequence). CDR3 region: CASRHSGRNGAGELFF. The CDR3 DNA sequence: TGTGCCAGCAGACATAGCGGGAGGAATGGAGCCGGGGAGCTGTTTTTT.